The TCR beta chain described here comes from a study of blood T cell repertoires in COVID-19. Authors' analysis steps: From reference gene primer amplification, estimates of nucleated cell counts were derived. The data were produced by immunoSEQ multiplex PCR, yet TCRdb's version contains in-frame clones alone and is incomplete. V and J calls and clone size follow that table, whereas D and trimming were derived from the DNA. The table records some 160,000 clones, approximately 84% of them present only once. Germline V gene data show CDR1 as SGHAT and CDR2 as FQDESV (reference sequence). The trim removed 5 bases at V and 7 bases at J, leaving 13 bases unmatched. The CDR3 length is 16 residues.

Sequenced: peripheral blood. This chain links TRBV11-1 with TRBJ2-1, with TRBD2 identical over 8 bases. The TCR comes from a man between 65 and 85 years old with active or convalescent COVID-19. The CDR3 nucleotides read TGTGCCAGCAGCGTGGGTAGGGGTTTAGCGGGGAATGAGCAGTTCTTC. Translating gives CASSVGRGLAGNEQFF.